The 12 T cell receptor delta chains presented below share a single source sample, sequenced in a study of gamma-delta T cells after stem cell transplantation. TCRdb reprocessed the RT-PCR reads through CATT. The table includes thousands of delta-chain clones, about 17% detected once. Specimen: gamma-delta T cells. All receptors come from a human donor. It is not recorded whose cells these are; they may come from a transplant donor.

This clone occurred a few times. Since a much larger clone is just one base distant, this may be a read error. Other DNA variants within this sample encode the same CDR3. The J gene is TRDJ2, the V gene TRDV2, with 9 bases fitting TRDD3. The V gene end was trimmed by 0 bases and the J gene end by 0 bases; junction bases not matched to a gene: 4. This CDR3 comprises 17 residues. CDR1 is GEAIGNYY and CDR2 is EKD in the germline V gene. In DNA form, the CDR3 reads TGTGCCTGTGACACCGGGTACTGGGGGACTTTGACAGCACAACTCTTCTTT. Translated: CACDTGYWGTLTAQLFF.

This clone has more than one count but fewer than ten. At one of its ends the junction is not consistent with the germline gene, which may arise from a read error. V gene TRDV1 combines with J gene TRDJ1; tentative D call: TRDD3 (7 bases). Germline CDR1 and CDR2: TSWWSYY and QGS. The CDR3 covers 18 residues. As DNA, the CDR3 is TGTGCTCCTGGGGGTCCCCCTCTTCCTCCACATTACACCGATAAACTCATCTTT. This sequence encodes CAPGGPPLPPHYTDKLIF.

In its sample, this clone ranks as large. This chain joins TRDV2 and TRDJ3; 9 bases agree with TRDD3. With 0 bases clipped from V and 0 bases from J, the junction kept 2 bases outside the gene matches. CDR1 GEAIGNYY and CDR2 EKD come from the germline V gene. The CDR3 runs to 18 residues. The CDR3 reads CACDTGDTRSWDTRQMFF. CDR3 DNA sequence: TGTGCCTGTGACACCGGGGATACGCGCTCCTGGGACACCCGACAGATGTTTTTC.

This clone has a handful of counts. This chain connects TRAV29/DV5 to TRDJ1; D may be TRDD3 (5 bases). CDR3 length: 18 amino acids. V lost 5 bases and J lost 4, with 30 bases in between. Germline V gene data show CDR1 as NSMFDY and CDR2 as ISSIKDK. DNA for the CDR3: TGTGCAGCGGTGCATCGGTCTTCGATACAGGGAGGGTTCGATAAACTCATCTTT. Translation: CAAVHRSSIQGGFDKLIF.

Note on this clone: A much larger clone lies one base from this, so it may be a read error. No call was made for the V gene; the J gene is TRDJ3; the table names TRDD3, a call not compared with the DNA. The CDR3 spans 19 residues. CDR3 region: CACDTVLGASSWDTRQMFF. CDR3 DNA: TGTGCCTGTGACACCGTCCTGGGGGCAAGCTCCTGGGACACCCGACAGATGTTTTTC.

The chain recombines TRDV1 with TRDJ2, with a possible D match to TRDD3 (6 bases). Germline V gives CDR1 TSWWSYY, CDR2 QGS. The CDR3 loop spans 21 amino acids. Trimming pared 5 bases from V and 0 bases from J, leaving 28 bases between. The CDR3, as DNA: TGTGCTCTTGGGCCCTTCTCCCTACAGGGGGGACAATATGCTTTGACAGCACAACTCTTCTTT. As protein: CALGPFSLQGGQYALTAQLFF.

This clone was observed a handful of times. The CDR3 DNA is TGTGCTCTTGGGGAACGTCCTTCCTCCTACGGCCTTATTCTGCCGGAAGGGACAGCACAACTCTTCTTT. It is translated as CALGERPSSYGLILPEGTAQLFF. The chain combines TRDV1 with TRDJ2, with 7 nucleotides matching TRDD2. The CDR3 has 23 residues. With V trimmed by 1 base and J by 4 bases, 27 bases remained unmatched. Germline assignment: CDR1 TSWWSYY and CDR2 QGS.

This chain connects TRDV1 to TRDJ1; 9 bases are a match to TRDD3. Here the J gene came from matching the DNA to germline, since TCRdb omits it. V shed 0 bases and J 7 bases; nucleotides not matched to a gene: 30. Germline lookup yields CDR1 TSWWSYY and CDR2 QGS. The CDR3 has 23 amino acids. CDR3 in DNA: TGTGCTCTTGGGGAACTCGCTCCGAACTGGGGGAGAGTTAGCCCGGCGGAGGCCGGTAAACTCATCTTT. Amino acids: CALGELAPNWGRVSPAEAGKLIF.

This clone was detected only a few times. This rearrangement joins TRDV1 to TRDJ1; 13 nucleotides agree with TRDD3. CDR1 and CDR2 (germline): TSWWSYY, QGS. Trimming removed 1 base from V and 0 bases from J; junction bases left unmatched: 14. The CDR3 spans 21 residues. For the CDR3, the DNA is TGTGCTCTTGGGGAACCCTGTCCCGTACTGGGGGATACGCCCTACACCGATAAACTCATCTTT. Protein: CALGEPCPVLGDTPYTDKLIF.

By its share, this clone is medium-sized (0.01 to 0.1%). The chain couples TRDV1 to TRDJ1; D is unresolved. The CDR3 consists of 16 residues. CDR1 is TSWWSYY, CDR2 QGS, per germline. Trimming stripped 0 bases from V and 4 bases from J, with 15 bases between. CDR3 in amino acids: CALGELGLRTYDKLIF. DNA of the CDR3: TGTGCTCTTGGGGAACTCGGTCTTCGGACCTACGATAAACTCATCTTT.

The chain recombines TRDV1 with TRDJ1; 9 nucleotides line up with TRDD3. The J gene, not given by TCRdb, was assigned here from a germline match of the nucleotide sequence. Germline V gene lookup returns CDR1 TSWWSYY and CDR2 QGS. J was trimmed by 1 base and V by 3 bases; bases with no gene match: 21. The CDR3 has 21 residues. The CDR3 nucleotides are TGTGCTCTTGGGGAGCGCCTTAGCAAACTGGGGGAGACCGGGGCCACCGATAAACTCATCTTT. Translating gives CALGERLSKLGETGATDKLIF.

This clone has just a few counts. V gene TRDV1 combines with J gene TRDJ1; TRDD3 aligns across 9 bases. This CDR3 comprises 18 residues. The V gene end was trimmed by 4 bases and the J gene end by 2 bases; junction bases not matched to a gene: 14. Germline CDR1 and CDR2: TSWWSYY and QGS. The DNA of the CDR3 is TGTGCTCTTGGGGCTCCTGGCACTGGGGGACCAGTAACCGATAAACTCATCTTT. As protein: CALGAPGTGGPVTDKLIF.